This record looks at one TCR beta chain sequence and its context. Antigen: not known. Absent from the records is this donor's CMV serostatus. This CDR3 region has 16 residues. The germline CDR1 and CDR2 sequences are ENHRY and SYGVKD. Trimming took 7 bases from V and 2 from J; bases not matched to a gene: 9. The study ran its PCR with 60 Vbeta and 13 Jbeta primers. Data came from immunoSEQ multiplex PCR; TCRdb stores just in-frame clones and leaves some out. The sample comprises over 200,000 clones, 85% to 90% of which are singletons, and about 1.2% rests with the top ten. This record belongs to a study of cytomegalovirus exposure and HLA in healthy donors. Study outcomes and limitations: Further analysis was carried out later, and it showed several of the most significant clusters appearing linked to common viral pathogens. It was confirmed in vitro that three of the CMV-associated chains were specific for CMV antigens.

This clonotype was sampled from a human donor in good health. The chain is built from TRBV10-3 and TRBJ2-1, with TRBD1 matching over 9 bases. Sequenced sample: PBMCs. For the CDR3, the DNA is TGTGCCATCAAAAGCCTAGGGACAGGGCCCTACAATGAGCAGTTCTTC. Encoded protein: CAIKSLGTGPYNEQFF.